This passage covers 23 T cell receptor beta chains from one sample sequenced in a study of blood T cell repertoires in COVID-19. Only in-frame clones appear in the TCRdb table, and some are missing; sequencing was by immunoSEQ multiplex PCR. The sample carries 160,000 or so clones, 70% to 90% recorded once. The sample taken for sequencing was peripheral blood. Source of these receptors: a human donor in a cohort sampled during active COVID-19.

The chain recombines TRBV3-1 (or the pseudogene TRBV3-2) with TRBJ2-3; 7 bases fit TRBD1. This CDR3 is 16 amino acids long. Germline V gene sequence: CDR1 LGHDT, CDR2 YNNKEL (reference sequence). Trimming cost V 4 bases and J 0 bases; bases outside gene matches: 7. The CDR3 is CASSLRTGPSTDTQYF. As DNA, the CDR3 is TGTGCCAGCAGCCTCCGGACAGGCCCAAGCACAGATACGCAGTATTTT.

The rearrangement links TRBV10-1 to TRBJ2-7, with D perhaps matching TRBD2 (6 bases). Germline V gene lookup returns CDR1 WNHNN and CDR2 SYGVQD (reference sequence). CDR3 length: 13 residues. Trimming removed 5 bases from V and 0 bases from J, with 8 bases in between. The CDR3 spells CASSQAGSYEQYF. The CDR3 DNA reads TGCGCCAGCAGTCAAGCGGGCTCCTACGAGCAGTACTTC.

J is TRBJ2-7 and V is TRBV6-6; no definite D call. V gave up 6 bases and J gave up 0 bases, with 6 bases separating them. Germline V lookup: CDR1 MNHNY, CDR2 SVGAGI (reference sequence). This CDR3 spans 12 amino acids. Written as DNA, the CDR3 is TGTGCCAGCAGCGGAGTCTCCTACGAGCAGTACTTC. Amino acids: CASSGVSYEQYF.

The chain has TRBV6-5 and TRBJ2-3; possible D gene TRBD2, 6 bases. Looked up from germline, CDR1 is MNHEY and CDR2 is SVGAGI. V was shortened by 1 base and J by 4 bases, with 12 bases between the two germline ends. The CDR3 runs to 15 residues. DNA for the CDR3: TGTGCCAGCAGTTACTTTGCGGGGTGGTCAGATACGCAGTATTTT. Its translation: CASSYFAGWSDTQYF.

The chain recombines TRBV11-1 with TRBJ2-5; TRBD2 aligns across 8 bases. The J segment lost 1 base and the V segment lost 5 bases, leaving 6 bases of the junction unmatched. Germline V gene lookup returns CDR1 SGHAT and CDR2 FQDESV (reference sequence). The CDR3 is 15 residues long. In DNA, the CDR3 is TGTGCCAGCAGCCGAAGCGGGAGAGGCCAAGAGACCCAGTACTTC. It yields the protein CASSRSGRGQETQYF.

This clone was seen more than once but under ten times. The rearrangement joins TRBV19 to TRBJ1-4; TRBD1 agrees at 9 bases. CDR3 size: 16 residues. With V trimmed by 4 bases and J by 5 bases, 8 bases remained unmatched. The germline CDR1 and CDR2 sequences are LNHDA and SQIVND (reference sequence). CDR3: CASSSQTGGSNEKLFF. DNA for the CDR3: TGTGCCAGTAGTAGCCAAACAGGGGGCTCGAATGAAAAACTGTTTTTT. Complete variable domain (other parts from reference TRBV19 and TRBJ1-4): DGGITQSPKYLFRKEGQNVTLSCEQNLNHDAMYWYRQDPGQGLRLIYYSQIVNDFQKGDIAEGYSVSREKKESFPLTVTSAQKNPTAFYLCASSSQTGGSNEKLFFGSGTQLSVL.

The CDR3 sequence: CASSTTSGRETQYF. Here the CDR3 DNA reads TGTGCCAGCAGCACAACTAGCGGGAGAGAGACCCAGTACTTC. The chain uses TRBV27 and TRBJ2-5; TRBD2 agrees at 11 bases. The junction had 4 bases not matched to a gene; V was cut back by 6 bases and J by 4 bases. Looked up from germline, CDR1 is MNHEY and CDR2 is SMNVEV (reference sequence). The length of the CDR3 is 14 residues.

A word on this clone: Within the sample, other DNA sequences also encode this same CDR3. J is TRBJ2-7 and V is TRBV6-2 or TRBV6-3, with 8 bases matching TRBD2. With V trimmed by 7 bases and J by 0 bases, 5 bases remained unmatched. This CDR3 spans 14 amino acids. Germline V gene data show CDR1 as MNHEY and CDR2 as SVGEGT. CDR3 residues: CASTPRGGSYEQYF. CDR3 nucleotides: TGTGCCAGCACCCCACGGGGGGGCTCCTACGAGCAGTACTTC.

The V and J genes are TRBV5-1 and TRBJ1-4, with 11 bases that match TRBD1. CDR1 and CDR2 from the germline V gene are SGHRS and YFSETQ. The CDR3 covers 16 residues. Trimming removed 5 bases from V and 10 bases from J; junction bases left unmatched: 13. CDR3 bases: TGCGCCAGCAGGTTATCCCCCGGACAGGGGGCTGGAAAACTGTTTTTT. This gives the protein CASRLSPGQGAGKLFF.

This clone showed up just a few times. V is TRBV10-3 and J is TRBJ2-5, with 7 positions matching TRBD1. V trimming: 11 bases; J trimming: 9 bases; junction bases outside the gene matches: 12. Germline V gene sequence: CDR1 ENHRY, CDR2 SYGVKD. The length of the CDR3 is 12 residues. The CDR3 DNA reads as TGTGCCGTCCGGGACAGTTTGGGACCCCAGTACTTC. Amino acids: CAVRDSLGPQYF.

J is TRBJ1-5 and V is TRBV7-2; D gene unclear. CDR3 length: 15 amino acids. The germline V gene encodes CDR1 SGHTA and CDR2 FQGNSA. Trimming took 2 bases from V and 2 from J, leaving 10 bases between them. The CDR3 reads CASSLTGIGNQPQHF. CDR3 bases: TGTGCCAGCAGCTTAACGGGGATAGGCAATCAGCCCCAGCATTTT.

The CDR3 region is CATAGLNYGYTF. Here the CDR3 DNA reads TGTGCCACAGCAGGGCTTAACTATGGCTACACCTTC. V and J are TRBV19 and TRBJ1-2; D perhaps matches TRBD1 (5 bases). Trimming removed 10 bases at V and 1 base at J, with 10 bases between. Germline CDR1 LNHDA, CDR2 SQIVND (reference sequence). CDR3 length: 12 residues.

The chain employs TRBV12-5 and TRBJ1-1, with D maybe TRBD1 (6 bases). V shed 1 base and J shed 5 bases, with 11 bases lying between them. There are 14 residues in the CDR3. Per the germline V gene, CDR1 is LGHNT and CDR2 is FRNRAP. The CDR3 protein is CASGLGGRGTEAFF. As DNA, the CDR3 is TGTGCTAGTGGTTTGGGGGGTAGGGGGACTGAAGCTTTCTTT.

This chain uses TRBV5-1 with TRBJ1-2; TRBD1 is a possible D gene (6 bases). This CDR3 region has 13 residues. V was cut by 4 bases and J by 8 bases, with 15 bases left in between. From germline, CDR1 is SGHRS and CDR2 YFSETQ. The DNA for the CDR3 is TGCGCCAGCAGCACGGAGGGGGGGCGCGGCTACACCTTC. It codes for CASSTEGGRGYTF.

This clone turned up a few times. The J gene is TRBJ2-1, the V gene TRBV11-2, with 9 nucleotides matching TRBD2. V trimming: 4 bases; J trimming: 0 bases; junction bases outside the gene matches: 4. CDR1 SGHAT and CDR2 FQNNGV come from the germline V gene. This CDR3 comprises 16 residues. The CDR3 spells CASSSYSGSSYNEQFF. DNA for the CDR3: TGTGCCAGCAGCTCCTATAGCGGGAGCTCCTACAATGAGCAGTTCTTC.

V and J are TRBV18 and TRBJ2-1; 7 bases are a match to TRBD2. V lost 3 bases, J lost 8 bases, and 7 bases stayed unmatched. CDR3 length equals 14 residues. Germline V gene lookup returns CDR1 KGHSH and CDR2 LQKENI. This CDR3 is CASSPRRLAHEQFF. The DNA for the CDR3 is TGTGCCAGCTCACCCCGGAGACTAGCCCATGAGCAGTTCTTC.

The chain uses TRBV10-1 and TRBJ2-7, with D tentatively TRBD1 (5 bases). In germline, CDR1 is WNHNN, CDR2 SYGVQD (reference sequence). The CDR3 length is 14 residues. The V end was cut by 0 bases, the J end by 7 bases, with 13 bases between. The CDR3 loop reads CASSESTRVIEQYF. CDR3 bases: TGCGCCAGCAGTGAGTCGACCAGGGTCATTGAGCAGTACTTC.

This chain connects TRBV7-9 to TRBJ2-1, with 8 bases aligning to TRBD2. The CDR3 loop spans 16 amino acids. Trimming removed 7 bases from V and 0 bases from J; junction bases left unmatched: 8. Germline CDR1 SEHNR, CDR2 FQNEAQ (reference sequence). CDR3 bases: TGTGCCAGCAACATGGTACGGGGGGGCTCCTACAATGAGCAGTTCTTC. Its translation is CASNMVRGGSYNEQFF.

The rearrangement uses TRBV19 and TRBJ2-1, with 11 bases fitting TRBD2. CDR3 length equals 13 residues. Looked up from germline, CDR1 is LNHDA and CDR2 is SQIVND (reference sequence). Losses at the gene ends were 6 bases for V and 8 bases for J; bases not matched to a gene: 3. The CDR3 region has the DNA TGTGCCAGTAGAGTAGCGGGAGGGGATGAGCAGTTCTTC. It specifies CASRVAGGDEQFF.

The count of this clone is one. The sample holds other DNA sequences that translate to the same CDR3. The chain uses TRBV7-9 and TRBJ2-7; a possible D gene is TRBD2 (5 bases). The CDR3 length is 12 residues. Trimming removed 2 bases from V and 6 bases from J, with 8 bases in between. Germline-derived CDR1 and CDR2 are SEHNR and FQNEAQ (reference sequence). This CDR3 reads CASSLSGGEQYF. CDR3 sequence (DNA): TGTGCCAGCAGCTTAAGCGGCGGCGAGCAGTACTTC.

This clone was seen a few times. The rearrangement uses TRBV7-2 and TRBJ2-7, with D unresolved. Germline CDR1 and CDR2: SGHTA and FQGNSA. This CDR3 contains 14 residues. Trimming pared 0 bases from V and 4 bases from J, leaving 10 bases between. CDR3 sequence: CASSLALAMYEQYF. DNA of the CDR3: TGTGCCAGCAGCTTAGCGCTGGCAATGTACGAGCAGTACTTC.

V usage is TRBV6-2 or TRBV6-3 and J usage is TRBJ2-5; no firm D call. CDR1 is MNHEY, CDR2 SVGEGT, per germline. Deletions cut 6 bases from V and 2 bases from J, with 7 bases between. This CDR3 has 12 residues. CDR3 amino acids: CASSPRQETQYF. The CDR3 DNA reads as TGTGCCAGCAGCCCGCGTCAAGAGACCCAGTACTTC.

The V call is TRBV5-4, the J call TRBJ2-1, with D possibly matching TRBD2 (6 bases). In germline, CDR1 is SGHNT, CDR2 YYREEE (reference sequence). V lost 4 bases, J lost 8 bases, and 22 bases lay in between. This CDR3 is built from 16 residues. This chain's CDR3 is CASSDAREIKGDEQFF. The DNA for the CDR3 is TGTGCCAGCAGCGACGCTCGGGAGATTAAAGGGGATGAGCAGTTCTTC.